The 26 T cell receptor beta chains in this list originate from one sample, sequenced in a study of Graves' ophthalmopathy and Graves' hyperthyroidism (dated by TCRdb to 2016 to 2019). Sequenced on an Illumina HiSeq 2000. For repertoire sequencing, TCR beta CDR3 regions were amplified from RNA transcripts. The first round of RT-PCR was done with HTBI primers and the Qiagen OneStep RT-PCR kit, and was followed by a second round of multiplex PCR, then size selection and purification. The public sequencing data were trimmed at Q25 with fastp and processed into clonotypes with MiXCR by TCRdb, which kept only in-frame beta chains. Entries are consolidated by CDR3 protein sequence, retaining the most common genes and DNA. The sample table records about 220,000 distinct CDR3 sequences; roughly a fifth of these occur just once. About 40% of the sample comes from the top ten. Sequencing input: peripheral blood. These receptors were collected from a woman aged 50 to 60 with Graves' ophthalmopathy. Donor details come from another sample of the same person, matched by shared clones.

The chain carries TRBV6-1 and TRBJ2-2, with 8 bases identical to TRBD1. The germline V gene encodes CDR1 MNHNS and CDR2 SASEGT. The CDR3 loop spans 16 amino acids. The junction had 8 bases not matched to a gene; V was cut back by 5 bases and J by 3 bases. CDR3 nucleotides: TGTGCCAGCAGTCCTAGGACAGGGTACGACACCGGGGAGCTGTTTTTT. Its protein product is CASSPRTGYDTGELFF.

This clonotype was counted ten times or more. The rearrangement joins TRBV12-3 or TRBV12-4 to TRBJ2-7, with a tentative D call TRBD2 (6 bases). The CDR3 contains 15 residues. With 3 bases removed from V and 2 bases from J, the gap between germline ends came to 14 bases. In DNA, the CDR3 is TGTGCCAGCAGTTTTAGCGGAGCGCCCCCCTACGAGCAGTACTTC. It yields the protein CASSFSGAPPYEQYF.

This clonotype was detected only a few times. The V and J genes are TRBV11-1 and TRBJ2-6, with D possibly TRBD2 on 5 matching bases. The CDR3 is made up of 18 amino acids. The V end lost 2 bases, the J end lost 1 base, and 15 bases lay between the germline ends. Looked up from germline, CDR1 is SGHAT and CDR2 is FQDESV (reference sequence). The CDR3 DNA reads as TGTGCCAGCAGCTTAATAGCGATTCCCCCGTCTGGGGCCAACGTCCTGACTTTC. Its translation: CASSLIAIPPSGANVLTF.

This clonotype was seen many times. The gene calls are TRBV7-2 and TRBJ2-7; TRBD1 matches at 7 bases. The CDR3 is made up of 14 amino acids. In germline, CDR1 is SGHTA, CDR2 FQGNSA. Trimming cost V 5 bases and J 5 bases; bases outside gene matches: 9. CDR3 loop: CASSLRQGTNEQYF. The CDR3 region has the DNA TGTGCCAGCAGCCTCAGACAGGGCACCAACGAGCAGTACTTC.

This clonotype was counted many times. This sequence joins TRBV9 and TRBJ1-6; no reliable D call. V lost 3 bases and J lost 7, with 11 bases in between. This CDR3 is 14 amino acids long. Germline V CDR1 and CDR2: SGDLS, YYNGEE. The DNA for the CDR3 is TGTGCCAGCAGCGCCGGTAATACAAATTCACCCCTCCACTTT. This encodes CASSAGNTNSPLHF.

This clonotype has at least ten counts. J is TRBJ1-1 and V is TRBV6-5; TRBD1 matches at 9 bases. Trimming removed 3 bases from V and 7 bases from J; junction bases left unmatched: 6. Germline V gene lookup returns CDR1 MNHEY and CDR2 SVGAGI. The CDR3 runs 14 residues. The CDR3 loop is CASSYPRDRDEAFF. The DNA for the CDR3 is TGTGCCAGCAGTTATCCCCGGGACAGGGATGAAGCTTTCTTT.

Many counts were recorded for this clonotype. CDR3 in DNA: TGTGCCAGCAGCGGGACAGGCACTGAAGCTTTCTTT. Protein: CASSGTGTEAFF. The V call is TRBV9, the J call TRBJ1-1, with 7 positions matching TRBD1. V shed 3 bases, J shed 4 bases, and the junction held 0 bases outside the gene matches. CDR1 is SGDLS and CDR2 is YYNGEE in the germline V gene. The CDR3 covers 12 residues. Based on the CDR3 plus reference TRBV9 and TRBJ1-1, the full variable domain is DSGVTQTPKHLITATGQRVTLRCSPRSGDLSVYWYQQSLDQGLQFLIQYYNGEERAKGNILERFSAQQFPDLHSELNLSSLELGDSALYFCASSGTGTEAFFGQGTRLTVV.

This clonotype was detected many times. V usage is TRBV6-1 and J usage is TRBJ2-4; 7 bases map to TRBD1. J was trimmed by 1 base and V by 8 bases; bases with no gene match: 8. The CDR3 is made up of 15 amino acids. CDR1 and CDR2 from the germline V gene are MNHNS and SASEGT. Here the CDR3 reads CASSPPGQAKNIQYF. CDR3 nucleotide sequence: TGTGCCAGCTCACCTCCGGGACAGGCCAAAAACATTCAGTACTTC.

V usage is TRBV19 and J usage is TRBJ2-4, with a tentative D call TRBD2 (5 bases). The germline V gene has CDR1 LNHDA and CDR2 SQIVND (reference sequence). This CDR3 is 12 amino acids long. Trimming took off 4 bases at V and 13 bases at J, with 14 bases between the two ends. CDR3 sequence (DNA): TGTGCCAGTAGTACCCAAACGACTACCCAGTACTTC. Translated, it gives CASSTQTTTQYF.

The chain links TRBV6-2 or TRBV6-3 to TRBJ1-2; no firm D call. The germline V and J ends were trimmed by 4 bases and 2 bases, with 8 bases remaining between them. The CDR3 has 13 residues. The germline CDR1 and CDR2 sequences are MNHEY and SVGEGT. The CDR3 nucleotides are TGTGCCAGCAGTTCCGAAGGGAACTATGGCTACACCTTC. It specifies CASSSEGNYGYTF.

This clonotype was picked up many times. The J gene is TRBJ2-2, the V gene TRBV6-2 or TRBV6-3; no clear D gene. V was pared by 3 bases and J by 2 bases, with 10 bases between. Per germline, CDR1 MNHEY and CDR2 SVGEGT. CDR3 length: 15 amino acids. The CDR3 DNA reads TGTGCCAGCAGTTATTACGGCGGAAACACCGGGGAGCTGTTTTTT. It specifies CASSYYGGNTGELFF.

This clonotype was counted many times. The rearrangement uses TRBV7-2 and TRBJ1-1, with D uncertain. Per the germline V gene, CDR1 is SGHTA and CDR2 is FQGNSA. The V and J ends lost 4 bases and 11 bases respectively, with 14 bases between them. The CDR3 is made up of 12 amino acids. As DNA, the CDR3 is TGTGCCAGCAGCTCGACTAATTTGCGGGCTTTCTTT. Translation gives CASSSTNLRAFF.

CDR3 coding DNA: TGTGCCAGCAGTGACGTCGGGGGGGACACCGGGGAGCTGTTTTTT. Protein sequence: CASSDVGGDTGELFF. The V call is TRBV2, the J call TRBJ2-2; 8 bases are a match to TRBD2. Trimming took 3 bases from V and 3 from J; bases not matched to a gene: 3. The CDR3 consists of 15 residues. Germline assignment: CDR1 SNHLY and CDR2 FYNNEI.

This clonotype has at least ten counts. The chain recombines TRBV12-3 or TRBV12-4 with TRBJ2-5; a possible D gene is TRBD1 (6 bases). The CDR3 is made up of 15 amino acids. V lost 0 bases and J lost 2, with 10 bases in between. The CDR3 here is CASSLAGTLQETQYF. Written as DNA, the CDR3 is TGTGCCAGCAGTTTAGCTGGGACATTGCAAGAGACCCAGTACTTC.

The chain employs TRBV10-2 and TRBJ2-5; 10 bases line up with TRBD2. Germline CDR1 WSHSY, CDR2 SAAADI. J gave up 3 bases and V 7 bases, and 5 bases lay outside the gene matches. The CDR3 is made up of 14 amino acids. Here the CDR3 DNA reads TGCGCCAGCACCCCCGGACTAGCGGAAGAGACCCAGTACTTC. Protein sequence: CASTPGLAEETQYF.

This clonotype occurred once. This chain links TRBV7-2 with TRBJ2-7; D not resolved. Germline V gene lookup returns CDR1 SGHTA and CDR2 FQGNSA. The CDR3 contains 14 residues. The V end was cut by 5 bases, the J end by 3 bases, with 14 bases between. The CDR3 spells CASSDPDGLYEQYF. CDR3 in DNA: TGTGCCAGCAGCGACCCGGACGGTCTCTACGAGCAGTACTTC. Filled out from reference TRBV7-2 and TRBJ2-7, the complete variable domain reads GAGVSQSPSNKVTEKGKDVELRCDPISGHTALYWYRQSLGQGLEFLIYFQGNSAPDKSGLPSDRFSAERTGGSVSTLTIQRTQQEDSAVYLCASSDPDGLYEQYFGPGTRLTVT.

This clonotype came up many times. The V and J genes are TRBV3-1 and TRBJ1-1, with D possibly TRBD1 on 5 matching bases. V was clipped by 1 base and J by 6 bases, with 9 bases between them. The CDR3 has 13 amino acids. Germline V lookup: CDR1 LGHDT, CDR2 YNNKEL (reference sequence). The CDR3 DNA reads as TGTGCCAGCAGCCAAGGACAGCCCCCTGAAGCTTTCTTT. Its protein is CASSQGQPPEAFF.

This clonotype was counted at least ten times. V and J are TRBV28 and TRBJ2-7, with 9 bases fitting TRBD1. This CDR3 comprises 14 residues. The junction had 4 bases not matched to a gene; V was cut back by 7 bases and J by 0 bases. Looked up from germline, CDR1 is MDHEN and CDR2 is SYDVKM. CDR3 amino acids: CASKKTGGSYEQYF. CDR3 coding DNA: TGTGCCAGCAAAAAGACAGGGGGCTCCTACGAGCAGTACTTC.

This sequence joins TRBV28 and TRBJ2-1; the D gene is possibly TRBD1 (5 bases). CDR1 MDHEN and CDR2 SYDVKM come from the germline V gene. The CDR3 extends over 17 amino acids. Deletions cut 3 bases from V and 0 bases from J, with 15 bases between. The CDR3 protein is CASSFPRAATSYNEQFF. In DNA form, the CDR3 reads TGTGCCAGCAGTTTTCCCAGGGCGGCCACCTCCTACAATGAGCAGTTCTTC.

This clonotype appeared many times. The chain's CDR3 is CAISERGDTEAFF. The CDR3 nucleotides are TGTGCCATCAGTGAAAGGGGAGACACTGAAGCTTTCTTT. This sequence joins TRBV10-3 and TRBJ1-1; the D gene is possibly TRBD1 (5 bases). V lost 3 bases and J 3 bases, leaving 8 bases between the germline ends. CDR1 is ENHRY, CDR2 SYGVKD, per germline. The CDR3 totals 13 residues.

This clonotype was detected many times. V and J are TRBV12-3 or TRBV12-4 and TRBJ2-2; D is unresolved. This CDR3 region has 12 residues. The V and J ends lost 7 bases and 6 bases respectively, with 9 bases between them. In DNA form, the CDR3 reads TGTGCCAGCATCCCAGACGCCGGGGAGCTGTTTTTT. Translating gives CASIPDAGELFF.

This clonotype was found a few times. The chain is built from TRBV30 and TRBJ1-1; D is uncertain. Germline CDR1 and CDR2: GTSNPN and SVGIG (reference sequence). V lost 2 bases and J lost 3, with 13 bases in between. This CDR3 contains 14 residues. This chain's CDR3 is CAWSRTRQDTEAFF. The CDR3 DNA sequence: TGTGCCTGGAGTCGGACTCGTCAGGACACTGAAGCTTTCTTT. Variable domain in full (rest from reference TRBV30 and TRBJ1-1): SQTIHQWPATLVQPVGSPLSLECTVEGTSNPNLYWYRQAAGRGLQLLFYSVGIGQISSEVPQNLSASRPQDRQFILSSKKLLLSDSGFYLCAWSRTRQDTEAFFGQGTRLTVV.

The V and J genes are TRBV12-3 or TRBV12-4 and TRBJ1-3, with TRBD1 matching 9 bases. The J segment lost 0 bases and the V segment lost 6 bases, leaving 6 bases of the junction unmatched. This CDR3 is 16 amino acids long. The DNA of the CDR3 is TGTGCCAGCAGCCGGGAGACAGGGGGCTCTGGAAACACCATATATTTT. It specifies CASSRETGGSGNTIYF.

The chain joins TRBV20-1 to TRBJ1-1, with 7 bases that match TRBD1. Losses at the gene ends were 2 bases for V and 2 bases for J; bases not matched to a gene: 8. In germline, CDR1 is DFQATT, CDR2 SNEGSKA (reference sequence). This CDR3 is built from 15 residues. The CDR3 reads CSARKDRISNTEAFF. The CDR3 DNA reads TGCAGTGCTAGAAAGGACAGGATTTCAAACACTGAAGCTTTCTTT.

Ten or more counts support this clonotype. The chain recombines TRBV19 with TRBJ1-1; unclear D gene. CDR1 is LNHDA and CDR2 is SQIVND in the germline V gene (reference sequence). This CDR3 is built from 11 residues. Deletions cut 7 bases from V and 3 bases from J, with 6 bases between. The CDR3: CASTGYTEAFF. The DNA for the CDR3 is TGTGCCAGTACCGGATACACTGAAGCTTTCTTT.

The chain uses TRBV5-5 and TRBJ2-5; 9 nucleotides agree with TRBD1. CDR3 size: 17 residues. V gave up 3 bases and J gave up 4 bases; unmatched junction bases: 13. Germline V gene lookup returns CDR1 SGHKS and CDR2 YYEKEE (reference sequence). The CDR3 spells CASSWRTTGGSLETQYF. In DNA, the CDR3 is TGTGCCAGCAGCTGGCGGACCACAGGGGGCTCTTTAGAGACCCAGTACTTC.